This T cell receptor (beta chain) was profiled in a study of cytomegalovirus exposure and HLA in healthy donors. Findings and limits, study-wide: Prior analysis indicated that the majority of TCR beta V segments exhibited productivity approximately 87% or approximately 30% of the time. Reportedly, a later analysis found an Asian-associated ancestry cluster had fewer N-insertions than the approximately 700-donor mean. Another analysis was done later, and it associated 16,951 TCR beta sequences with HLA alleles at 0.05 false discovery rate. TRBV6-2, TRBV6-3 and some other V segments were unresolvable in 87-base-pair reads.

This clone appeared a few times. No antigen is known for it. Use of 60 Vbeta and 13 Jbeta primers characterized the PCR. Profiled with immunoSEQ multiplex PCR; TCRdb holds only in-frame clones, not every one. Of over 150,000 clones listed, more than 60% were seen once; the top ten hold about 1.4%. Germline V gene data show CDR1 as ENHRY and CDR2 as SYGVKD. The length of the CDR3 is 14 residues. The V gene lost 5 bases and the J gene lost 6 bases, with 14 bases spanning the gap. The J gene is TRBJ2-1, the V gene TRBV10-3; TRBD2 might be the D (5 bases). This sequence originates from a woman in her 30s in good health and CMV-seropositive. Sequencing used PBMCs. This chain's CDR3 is CAISLASGLNEQFF. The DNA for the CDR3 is TGTGCCATCAGTCTAGCCAGCGGCCTCAATGAGCAGTTCTTC.